This T cell receptor (beta chain) emerged from a study of T cell responses to AZD1222 COVID-19 vaccine. Study observations and caveats: Clonal diversity was possibly underestimated; the donors were predominantly white British and more often female.

Assay used: immunoSEQ multiplex PCR; TCRdb lists only in-frame clones, some missing. The table lists more than 100,000 clones, over 90% of them singletons. This clone was observed once. The target antigen is unknown. Per the germline V gene, CDR1 is LGHNT and CDR2 is FRNRAP. The ends lost 4 bases at V and 1 base at J; junction bases unmatched: 12. The CDR3 sequence is 17 residues long. The sample was peripheral blood, taken on day 0 of AZD1222 vaccination. This TCR was recovered from an adult in good health. The chain employs TRBV12-5 and TRBJ2-5; 7 bases are a match to TRBD1. The CDR3 loop reads CASGYSSTGTAQETQYF. For the CDR3, the DNA is TGTGCTAGTGGTTACTCCTCTACCGGGACAGCCCAAGAGACCCAGTACTTC.